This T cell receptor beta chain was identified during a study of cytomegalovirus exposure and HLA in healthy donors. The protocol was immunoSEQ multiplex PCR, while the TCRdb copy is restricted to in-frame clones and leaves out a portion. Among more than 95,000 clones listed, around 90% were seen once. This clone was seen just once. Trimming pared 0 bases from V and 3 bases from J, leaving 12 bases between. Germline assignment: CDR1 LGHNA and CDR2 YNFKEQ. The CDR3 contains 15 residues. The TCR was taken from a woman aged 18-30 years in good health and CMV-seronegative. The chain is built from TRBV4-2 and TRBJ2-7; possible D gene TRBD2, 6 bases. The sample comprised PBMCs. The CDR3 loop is CASSQEGGRIYEQYF. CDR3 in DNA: TGTGCCAGCAGCCAAGAGGGGGGTCGGATCTACGAGCAGTACTTC.